The 28 T cell receptor beta chains reported below all come from one sample, sequenced in a study of blood T cell repertoires in COVID-19. Assay used: immunoSEQ multiplex PCR; TCRdb lists only in-frame clones, some missing. The sample lists 120,000 to 150,000 clones, 70% to 90% occurring once. Source material: peripheral blood. The receptor set was obtained from a man aged 55 to 70 with active or convalescent COVID-19.

The chain couples TRBV25-1 to TRBJ2-1; TRBD2 is a possible D gene (6 bases). CDR3 length equals 11 residues. CDR1 MGHDK and CDR2 SYGVNS come from the germline V gene. V shed 6 bases and J shed 15 bases, with 15 bases lying between them. The CDR3 coding sequence is TGTGCCAGCAGGGGACCGGGAGAATGGTTCTTC. Its protein product is CASRGPGEWFF.

This clone appeared a single time. V and J are TRBV7-2 and TRBJ2-2; 10 bases line up with TRBD2. Losses at the gene ends were 2 bases for V and 3 bases for J; bases not matched to a gene: 6. The CDR3 is made up of 17 amino acids. Per germline, CDR1 SGHTA and CDR2 FQGNSA. The DNA of the CDR3 is TGTGCCAGCAGCTTACCTAGCGGGAGTAGGTACACCGGGGAGCTGTTTTTT. Its translation: CASSLPSGSRYTGELFF.

The J gene is TRBJ2-7, the V gene TRBV7-8; 9 bases agree with TRBD1. J lost 1 base, V lost 5 bases, and 9 bases had no gene match. The germline CDR1 and CDR2 sequences are SGHVS and FQNEAQ. CDR3 length: 16 residues. CDR3 residues: CASSISTGTGSYEQYF. Here the CDR3 DNA reads TGTGCCAGCAGCATTTCAACCGGGACAGGGTCCTACGAGCAGTACTTC.

The chain recombines TRBV5-1 with TRBJ2-7, with D maybe TRBD2 (7 bases). The germline gives CDR1 SGHRS, CDR2 YFSETQ. With 4 bases removed from V and 6 bases from J, the gap between germline ends came to 11 bases. The CDR3 loop spans 12 amino acids. The CDR3 here is CASSGEGGEQYF. In DNA form, the CDR3 reads TGCGCCAGCAGCGGGGAGGGGGGCGAGCAGTACTTC.

The chain combines TRBV7-2 with TRBJ1-5; the match to TRBD1 covers 11 bases. Germline V gene lookup returns CDR1 SGHTA and CDR2 FQGNSA. J gave up 6 bases and V 5 bases, and 0 bases lay outside the gene matches. The CDR3 has 13 amino acids. CDR3 amino acids: CASSGQGAQPQHF. The CDR3 region has the DNA TGTGCCAGCAGCGGACAGGGGGCTCAGCCCCAGCATTTT.

CDR3 DNA: TGTGCCATCAGGGGGCCGGACACTGAAGCTTTCTTT. Its translation: CAIRGPDTEAFF. The chain joins TRBV19 to TRBJ1-1; 8 bases are a match to TRBD1. V shed 10 bases, J shed 3 bases, and the junction held 4 bases outside the gene matches. The CDR3 consists of 12 residues. Germline CDR1 and CDR2: LNHDA and SQIVND (reference sequence).

The rearrangement uses TRBV28 and TRBJ2-7, with D perhaps TRBD1 (6 bases). Germline assignment: CDR1 MDHEN and CDR2 SYDVKM. V lost 5 bases and J 2 bases, leaving 13 bases between the germline ends. The CDR3 extends over 14 amino acids. In nucleotides, the CDR3 is TGTGCCAGCAGTGCCTTCAGGGGTGCCTACGAGCAGTACTTC. This encodes CASSAFRGAYEQYF.

This chain uses TRBV18 with TRBJ2-6; TRBD2 might be the D (6 bases). The germline V and J ends were trimmed by 6 bases and 0 bases, with 6 bases remaining between them. In germline, CDR1 is KGHSH, CDR2 LQKENI. The CDR3 length is 14 residues. The CDR3 DNA reads TGTGCCAGCTCCGGGGGCTCTGGGGCCAACGTCCTGACTTTC. Translated: CASSGGSGANVLTF.

This chain connects TRBV11-2 to TRBJ2-4, with TRBD2 matching 7 bases. Germline lookup yields CDR1 SGHAT and CDR2 FQNNGV. The ends lost 1 base at V and 8 bases at J; junction bases unmatched: 5. The CDR3 runs to 14 residues. CDR3 protein: CASSLAAGVDIQYF. For the CDR3, the DNA is TGTGCCAGCAGCTTAGCGGCGGGGGTGGACATTCAGTACTTC.

CDR3 sequence (DNA): TGTGCCAGCAGCTTCGACAGGGCCAGTGTCAATGAGCAGTTCTTC. This codes for CASSFDRASVNEQFF. The J gene is TRBJ2-1, the V gene TRBV11-2; 7 nucleotides line up with TRBD1. This CDR3 has 15 residues. Germline V lookup: CDR1 SGHAT, CDR2 FQNNGV. The V segment lost 3 bases and the J segment 6 bases; nucleotides outside the gene matches: 8.

The J gene is TRBJ2-5, the V gene TRBV10-3; 10 bases map to TRBD2. The V gene's germline CDR1 is ENHRY and CDR2 SYGVKD. V lost 6 bases and J lost 0; bases outside the gene matches: 7. The CDR3 sequence is 16 residues long. The CDR3 is CAISSGLAKHQETQYF. Here the CDR3 DNA reads TGTGCCATCAGCTCGGGACTAGCGAAACACCAAGAGACCCAGTACTTC.

The chain carries TRBV28 and TRBJ2-5; TRBD1 matches 8 bases. V shed 7 bases, J shed 0 bases, and the junction held 7 bases outside the gene matches. The V gene's germline CDR1 is MDHEN and CDR2 SYDVKM. CDR3 length: 15 residues. As DNA, the CDR3 is TGTGCCAGCAAGCGCGACAGGGGAAACCAAGAGACCCAGTACTTC. Amino acid sequence: CASKRDRGNQETQYF.

The chain is built from TRBV2 and TRBJ2-1; the match to TRBD1 covers 9 bases. Trimming removed 6 bases from V and 6 bases from J; junction bases left unmatched: 3. Germline assignment: CDR1 SNHLY and CDR2 FYNNEI. The CDR3 has 13 residues. CDR3 sequence reads: CASRDRGGNEQFF. The CDR3 bases are TGTGCCAGCAGGGACAGGGGAGGCAATGAGCAGTTCTTC.

The chain links TRBV7-3 to TRBJ2-3; tentatively, D is TRBD2 (6 bases). The V gene's germline CDR1 is SGHTA and CDR2 FQGTGA. CDR3 size: 18 residues. Trimming took off 1 base at V and 0 bases at J, with 17 bases between the two ends. Here the CDR3 reads CASSLRVSGGLSTDTQYF. The CDR3 DNA sequence: TGTGCCAGCAGCTTAAGGGTTAGCGGAGGGCTTAGCACAGATACGCAGTATTTT.

V and J are TRBV5-4 and TRBJ2-3, with a possible D match to TRBD2 (6 bases). V lost 1 base, J lost 5 bases, and 14 bases lay in between. Germline V lookup: CDR1 SGHNT, CDR2 YYREEE (reference sequence). The CDR3 runs 15 residues. The CDR3 sequence: CASSLKTGEGDTQYF. The CDR3 coding sequence is TGTGCCAGCAGCTTGAAAACGGGAGAAGGAGATACGCAGTATTTT.

This chain uses TRBV3-1 (or the pseudogene TRBV3-2) with TRBJ2-3, with 7 positions matching TRBD1. Germline CDR1 LGHDT, CDR2 YNNKEL (reference sequence). The CDR3 is 14 amino acids. J gave up 4 bases and V 4 bases, and 5 bases lay outside the gene matches. Here the CDR3 DNA reads TGTGCCAGCAGCCCGACAGGGTCCGCAGATACGCAGTATTTT. This encodes CASSPTGSADTQYF.

The chain has TRBV28 and TRBJ1-1; D remains unclear. Deletions cut 3 bases from V and 7 bases from J, with 9 bases between. CDR1 and CDR2 (germline): MDHEN, SYDVKM. This CDR3 is built from 12 residues. CDR3 sequence reads: CASSLYGDEAFF. CDR3 in DNA: TGTGCCAGCAGTTTGTACGGGGATGAAGCTTTCTTT.

In its sample, this clone was seen a few times. J is TRBJ1-2 and V is TRBV14, with D perhaps matching TRBD1 (5 bases). The V and J ends lost 0 bases and 4 bases respectively, with 15 bases between them. Germline CDR1 and CDR2: SGHDN and FVKESK. This CDR3 is 16 amino acids long. DNA of the CDR3: TGTGCCAGCAGCCAAGAAACCCGCGGGGACCGCTATGGCTACACCTTC. It specifies CASSQETRGDRYGYTF.

V gene TRBV4-3 combines with J gene TRBJ1-3; no clear D. The CDR3 loop spans 16 amino acids. V dropped 0 bases and J dropped 0 bases, with 9 bases sitting between them. Germline V CDR1 and CDR2: LGHNA, YSLEER. The CDR3 bases are TGCGCCAGCAGCCAAGATCTCTATACCTCTGGAAACACCATATATTTT. This encodes CASSQDLYTSGNTIYF.

The chain combines TRBV2 with TRBJ2-3, with D tentatively TRBD1 (5 bases). This CDR3 spans 14 amino acids. V gave up 3 bases and J gave up 3 bases, with 10 bases separating them. The germline gives CDR1 SNHLY, CDR2 FYNNEI. The CDR3 region is CASSDLAGTDTQYF. CDR3 DNA sequence: TGTGCCAGCAGTGACTTAGCAGGGACAGATACGCAGTATTTT.

This clone has only one observation. The chain joins TRBV5-1 to TRBJ2-2; TRBD1 agrees at 10 bases. The CDR3 loop spans 15 amino acids. Per germline, CDR1 SGHRS and CDR2 YFSETQ. V gave up 0 bases and J gave up 7 bases; unmatched junction bases: 3. CDR3 sequence reads: CASSLAGTGVGELFF. The CDR3 nucleotides read TGCGCCAGCAGCTTGGCCGGGACAGGGGTCGGGGAGCTGTTTTTT.

The V and J genes are TRBV5-3 and TRBJ1-1; no reliable D call. TRBV5-3 is designated an ORF whose function remains uncertain. Trimming took 4 bases from V and 8 from J, leaving 9 bases between them. The CDR3 extends over 11 amino acids. The CDR3, as DNA: TGTGCCAGAAGCGTGGTATCGGAAGCTTTCTTT. It encodes CARSVVSEAFF.

CDR3 in DNA: TGTGCCAGCAGTTTACGGACAGGGGTGAACACTGAAGCTTTCTTT. Amino acid sequence: CASSLRTGVNTEAFF. The rearrangement links TRBV27 to TRBJ1-1; TRBD1 matches 9 bases. The CDR3 runs 15 residues. Unmatched junction bases numbered 1, after V lost 2 bases and J lost 0 bases. Germline-derived CDR1 and CDR2 are MNHEY and SMNVEV (reference sequence).

This clone was picked up a small number of times. The CDR3 loop reads CASSFGGVAEQYF. Here the CDR3 DNA reads TGTGCCAGCAGCTTTGGGGGGGTGGCCGAGCAGTACTTC. V gene TRBV14 combines with J gene TRBJ2-7; 7 nucleotides align to TRBD2. Germline V lookup: CDR1 SGHDN, CDR2 FVKESK. There are 13 residues in the CDR3. Trimming at V came to 5 bases and at J to 6 bases, leaving 7 bases not matched to a gene.

The chain couples TRBV5-1 to TRBJ1-4; tentatively, D is TRBD1 (5 bases). The CDR3 has 15 amino acids. CDR1 SGHRS and CDR2 YFSETQ come from the germline V gene. Trimming cost V 4 bases and J 6 bases, with 16 bases left between them. For the CDR3, the DNA is TGCGCCAGCAGCCTCTTGGGGCGCAGCGATGAAAAACTGTTTTTT. This codes for CASSLLGRSDEKLFF. The full variable domain, rest sourced from reference TRBV5-1 and TRBJ1-4, is KAGVTQTPRYLIKTRGQQVTLSCSPISGHRSVSWYQQTPGQGLQFLFEYFSETQRNKGNFPGRFSGRQFSNSRSEMNVSTLELGDSALYLCASSLLGRSDEKLFFGSGTQLSVL.

The count of this clone is one. The chain is built from TRBV18 and TRBJ2-1; 9 bases match TRBD2. This CDR3 has 15 residues. After removal of 2 bases from V and 5 bases from J, the junction contained 4 bases not matched to a gene. CDR1 KGHSH and CDR2 LQKENI come from the germline V gene. The CDR3 sequence: CASSPEAGGNNEQFF. The CDR3 DNA sequence: TGTGCCAGCTCACCAGAAGCGGGAGGAAACAATGAGCAGTTCTTC.

The rearrangement joins TRBV2 to TRBJ2-1, with D perhaps TRBD2 (5 bases). This CDR3 region has 14 residues. CDR1 and CDR2 (germline): SNHLY, FYNNEI. Between the trimmed V and J ends, which lost 9 bases and 0 bases, there was a span of 12 bases. CDR3 nucleotides: TGTGCCAGTTCCCTAGGGAGCTCCTACAATGAGCAGTTCTTC. Translation gives CASSLGSSYNEQFF.

This clone was observed once. V usage is TRBV20-1 and J usage is TRBJ2-2; 8 bases are a match to TRBD2. Germline CDR1 DFQATT, CDR2 SNEGSKA (reference sequence). V shed 4 bases, J shed 5 bases, and the junction held 12 bases outside the gene matches. This CDR3 has 16 residues. The CDR3 sequence is CSATDPGRGRTGELFF. The CDR3 DNA follows: TGCAGTGCTACTGACCCCGGGAGGGGACGAACCGGGGAGCTGTTTTTT.